This T cell receptor beta chain was observed in a study of human T cells and chemical hapten exposure. Study overall: Skin of the upper inner arm, approximately 2 cm by approximately 2 cm, received 2% DPC for sensitization. Findings of the study overall: Expanded TCRs were compared with controls, and the expanded TCRs formed significantly more large CDR3 similarity clusters.

Germline V gives CDR1 SGHDT, CDR2 YYEEEE. The CDR3 consists of 14 residues. V trimming: 3 bases; J trimming: 4 bases; junction bases outside the gene matches: 1. Described time point: pre-sensitization, week 0. Treatment described: therapeutic diphenylcyclopropenone sensitization with weekly scalp DPC. Participating donors were patients with alopecia, aged 18 to 70 years, considered appropriate candidates for DPC. This clonotype was observed a handful of times. The target antigen is unknown. From the RACE reads, TCRdb called clonotypes with MiXCR, one entry per CDR3 protein. The sample includes about 260,000 distinct CDR3 sequences, approximately 8.6% of them seen just once.

The TCR was taken from a woman between 40 and 50 years old with alopecia areata. Some clones in this sample may be carry-over from other donors' samples. The chain employs TRBV5-6 and TRBJ2-5, with TRBD1 matching over 12 bases. Sequences were derived from whole blood, sampled in connection with sensitization to the hapten diphenylcyclopropenone (DPC). The CDR3 spells CASSWDRGLETQYF. CDR3 bases: TGTGCCAGCAGCTGGGACAGGGGGCTAGAGACCCAGTACTTC.